One sample yielded the 17 T cell receptor beta chains listed below, sequenced in a study of blood T cell repertoires in COVID-19. TCRdb keeps only in-frame clones here, not all; method: immunoSEQ multiplex PCR. The sample gives 250,000 to 350,000 clones, roughly 91% of which show up once; around 0.84% is in the top ten. The sequenced material came from peripheral blood. The receptors derive from a man aged 30 to 39 with acute or convalescent COVID-19.

The rearrangement uses TRBV19 and TRBJ1-5; 10 nucleotides match TRBD1. J lost 6 bases, V lost 2 bases, and 7 bases had no gene match. Per germline, CDR1 LNHDA and CDR2 SQIVND (reference sequence). The length of the CDR3 is 16 residues. This CDR3 is CASSIRDRGNFQPQHF. In DNA form, the CDR3 reads TGTGCCAGTAGTATAAGGGACAGGGGTAATTTTCAGCCCCAGCATTTT.

This sequence joins TRBV19 and TRBJ1-6; D is perhaps TRBD1 (5 bases). CDR1 is LNHDA and CDR2 is SQIVND in the germline V gene (reference sequence). V was cut by 3 bases and J by 10 bases, with 13 bases left in between. The CDR3 contains 14 residues. CDR3 DNA: TGTGCCAGTAGTATGTTCCAGGGTGGCTCACCCCTCCACTTT. Translated, it gives CASSMFQGGSPLHF.

The chain employs TRBV30 and TRBJ2-1; 8 positions match TRBD2. CDR1 is GTSNPN, CDR2 SVGIG, per germline (reference sequence). The CDR3 consists of 14 residues. The V and J ends lost 3 bases and 3 bases, in that order; junction bases with no gene match: 4. The CDR3 region is CAWSSGGDYNEQFF. CDR3 bases: TGTGCCTGGAGCAGCGGGGGAGACTACAATGAGCAGTTCTTC.

The chain is built from TRBV3-1 (or the pseudogene TRBV3-2) and TRBJ2-7; D call uncertain. Germline V gives CDR1 LGHDT, CDR2 YNNKEL (reference sequence). This CDR3 is 14 amino acids long. Trimming took 1 base from V and 3 from J, leaving 10 bases between them. As DNA, the CDR3 is TGTGCCAGCAGCCAAGCTTTGGCCCACTACGAGCAGTACTTC. Its protein is CASSQALAHYEQYF.

This clone was seen only a few times. The chain links TRBV28 to TRBJ2-7; 9 nucleotides match TRBD1. Germline-derived CDR1 and CDR2 are MDHEN and SYDVKM. The CDR3 spans 15 residues. The J segment lost 6 bases and the V segment lost 5 bases, leaving 11 bases of the junction unmatched. In DNA form, the CDR3 reads TGTGCCAGCAGTCATCCCGGGACAGGGAGTCGCGAGCAGTACTTC. Translating gives CASSHPGTGSREQYF.

This clone has a single count. The V call is TRBV14, the J call TRBJ2-1, with D maybe TRBD2 (5 bases). CDR3 length: 16 residues. Germline CDR1 reads SGHDN; CDR2 reads FVKESK. V shed 0 bases and J shed 6 bases, with 15 bases lying between them. CDR3 region: CASSQDIPYGGNEQFF. The CDR3 nucleotides are TGTGCCAGCAGCCAAGATATCCCATACGGAGGCAATGAGCAGTTCTTC.

V is TRBV7-8 and J is TRBJ1-2, with D possibly TRBD1 on 6 matching bases. Trimming stripped 3 bases from V and 3 bases from J, with 14 bases between. This CDR3 contains 15 residues. Germline CDR1 and CDR2: SGHVS and FQNEAQ. The CDR3 sequence is CASSFLDQGYYGYTF. The DNA for the CDR3 is TGTGCCAGCAGCTTCTTAGATCAGGGGTACTATGGCTACACCTTC.

The V call is TRBV4-2, the J call TRBJ1-6; 8 bases are shared with TRBD1. In germline, CDR1 is LGHNA, CDR2 YNFKEQ. V trimming: 3 bases; J trimming: 8 bases; junction bases outside the gene matches: 6. The CDR3 spans 15 residues. CDR3 DNA sequence: TGTGCCAGCAGCCAGGACAGGGTCGGGCATTCACCCCTCCACTTT. Translation gives CASSQDRVGHSPLHF.

This clone was counted a single time. The chain joins TRBV7-9 to TRBJ2-4, with D perhaps TRBD1 (5 bases). V was trimmed by 3 bases and J by 7 bases, leaving 13 bases between them. CDR3 length: 14 amino acids. Germline CDR1 and CDR2: SEHNR and FQNEAQ (reference sequence). The CDR3 DNA sequence: TGTGCCAGCAGCTTGGCAGGGCCGGTTAACATTCAGTACTTC. Residues: CASSLAGPVNIQYF. Complete variable domain (other parts from reference TRBV7-9 and TRBJ2-4): DTGVSQNPRHKITKRGQNVTFRCDPISEHNRLYWYRQTLGQGPEFLTYFQNEAQLEKSRLLSDRFSAERPKGSFSTLEIQRTEQGDSAMYLCASSLAGPVNIQYFGAGTRLSVL.

V is TRBV7-2 and J is TRBJ2-5, with TRBD2 matching 14 bases. Germline V gene data show CDR1 as SGHTA and CDR2 as FQGNSA. V lost 3 bases to trimming and J lost 5 bases; unmatched junction nucleotides: 8. The CDR3 covers 17 residues. CDR3 sequence reads: CASSFQTSGRARETQYF. For the CDR3, the DNA is TGTGCCAGCAGCTTCCAGACTAGCGGGAGGGCTCGGGAGACCCAGTACTTC.

The chain uses TRBV6-1 and TRBJ1-5, with D possibly TRBD1 on 6 matching bases. This CDR3 has 17 residues. Germline CDR1 MNHNS, CDR2 SASEGT. Trimming took 1 base from V and 2 from J, leaving 15 bases between them. Here the CDR3 reads CASSEVGQNYGNQPQHF. Here the CDR3 DNA reads TGTGCCAGCAGTGAAGTAGGACAGAATTATGGCAATCAGCCCCAGCATTTT.

This sequence joins TRBV28 and TRBJ1-5, with no clear D. Trimming stripped 9 bases from V and 0 bases from J, with 3 bases between. The germline gives CDR1 MDHEN, CDR2 SYDVKM. The CDR3 runs to 11 residues. Written as DNA, the CDR3 is TGTGCCAGTTATAGCAATCAGCCCCAGCATTTT. This translates into CASYSNQPQHF. The variable domain in full, with the rest retrieved from reference TRBV28 and TRBJ1-5, is DVKVTQSSRYLVKRTGEKVFLECVQDMDHENMFWYRQDPGLGLRLIYFSYDVKMKEKGDIPEGYSVSREKKERFSLILESASTNQTSMYLCASYSNQPQHFGDGTRLSIL.

This chain uses TRBV19 with TRBJ2-1; D remains unclear. Trimming shortened V by 2 bases and J by 10 bases, and 12 bases separated the two germline ends. This CDR3 spans 13 amino acids. From germline, CDR1 is LNHDA and CDR2 SQIVND (reference sequence). For the CDR3, the DNA is TGTGCCAGTAGTATAAATAGCATCATGGAGCAGTTCTTC. The encoded protein is CASSINSIMEQFF.

The chain combines TRBV9 with TRBJ2-3, with 7 bases identical to TRBD2. This CDR3 spans 14 amino acids. Losses at the gene ends were 0 bases for V and 11 bases for J; bases not matched to a gene: 9. Per germline, CDR1 SGDLS and CDR2 YYNGEE. Here the CDR3 DNA reads TGTGCCAGCAGCGTAGCGGTTAGCGGGTCTGGGCAGTATTTT. Amino acids: CASSVAVSGSGQYF.

J is TRBJ2-5 and V is TRBV7-8, with D perhaps TRBD1 (6 bases). CDR3 size: 16 residues. The germline V and J ends were trimmed by 4 bases and 1 base, with 16 bases remaining between them. Germline V CDR1 and CDR2: SGHVS, FQNEAQ. The CDR3 reads CASSYRDTAPQETQYF. In nucleotides, the CDR3 is TGTGCCAGCAGCTACAGGGACACAGCCCCCCAAGAGACCCAGTACTTC.

This clone was found a few times. The genes are TRBV19 and TRBJ1-1, with TRBD1 matching over 8 bases. Per the germline V gene, CDR1 is LNHDA and CDR2 is SQIVND (reference sequence). V shed 3 bases and J 0 bases; nucleotides not matched to a gene: 0. This CDR3 contains 14 residues. CDR3 amino acids: CASSMTGVNTEAFF. As DNA, the CDR3 is TGTGCCAGTAGTATGACAGGGGTGAACACTGAAGCTTTCTTT.

The rearrangement uses TRBV3-1 (or the pseudogene TRBV3-2) and TRBJ2-7; 7 bases map to TRBD2. The CDR3 consists of 15 residues. J was trimmed by 0 bases and V by 4 bases; bases with no gene match: 6. CDR1 LGHDT and CDR2 YNNKEL come from the germline V gene (reference sequence). The CDR3 loop is CASSRAIAGSYEQYF. As DNA, the CDR3 is TGTGCCAGCAGCCGAGCTATAGCGGGCTCCTACGAGCAGTACTTC.